The 21 T cell receptor beta chains presented below share a single source sample, sequenced in a study of CD8 T cells in ankylosing spondylitis. Notes on the study in general: Apparently characteristic of ankylosing spondylitis blood was a TCR beta motif (fewer than ten highly homologous variants).

Their antigen targets remain unknown. Each CDR3 protein gets one entry after TCRdb re-called the 5' RACE reads with MiXCR. This sample yields approximately 540,000 distinct CDR3 sequences, of which roughly an eighth are seen a single time; approximately 6.3% belongs to the top ten. The specimen was blood, either unsorted or a sorted T cell fraction (not recorded which). All receptors derive from a male donor with ankylosing spondylitis.

In its sample, this clonotype was seen many times. The chain links TRBV12-3 or TRBV12-4 to TRBJ1-5; no definite D call. The CDR3 is made up of 14 amino acids. The V and J ends lost 6 bases and 3 bases respectively, with 12 bases between them. CDR3 sequence reads: CASSLRRPNQPQHF. The CDR3 DNA is TGTGCCAGCAGCCTACGACGACCCAATCAGCCCCAGCATTTT.

The gene calls are TRBV20-1 and TRBJ2-7; 9 nucleotides align to TRBD1. Germline values: CDR1 DFQATT, CDR2 SNEGSKA (reference sequence). The CDR3 runs to 14 residues. The J segment lost 5 bases and the V segment lost 4 bases, leaving 9 bases of the junction unmatched. The CDR3 spells CSATGGTGLHEQYF. The DNA of the CDR3 is TGCAGTGCTACCGGGGGGACAGGGCTCCACGAGCAGTACTTC.

The chain employs TRBV3-1 and TRBJ1-2, with D possibly being TRBD1 (6 bases). CDR3 size: 18 residues. Per the germline V gene, CDR1 is LGHDT and CDR2 is YNNKEL (reference sequence). V was clipped by 0 bases and J by 1 base, with 18 bases between them. The CDR3 protein is CASSQDQSGTPLNYGYTF. DNA for the CDR3: TGTGCCAGCAGCCAAGATCAATCGGGGACACCGCTTAACTATGGCTACACCTTC.

This clonotype was detected ten times or more. This sequence joins TRBV20-1 and TRBJ1-6; no reliable D call. Germline assignment: CDR1 DFQATT and CDR2 SNEGSKA (reference sequence). V was clipped by 0 bases and J by 7 bases, with 4 bases between them. This CDR3 comprises 12 residues. CDR3 loop: CSAREGNSPLHF. DNA for the CDR3: TGCAGTGCTAGAGAGGGGAATTCACCCCTCCACTTT.

Only a few counts were recorded for this clonotype. This chain connects TRBV6-6 to TRBJ1-5, with a weak D call TRBD1 (6 bases). CDR1 MNHNY and CDR2 SVGAGI come from the germline V gene (reference sequence). The CDR3 contains 13 residues. Trimming shortened V by 7 bases and J by 6 bases, and 13 bases separated the two germline ends. The CDR3 protein is CASTDGGGQPQHF. As DNA, the CDR3 is TGTGCCAGCACTGATGGGGGCGGTCAGCCCCAGCATTTT.

This rearrangement joins TRBV12-3 or TRBV12-4 to TRBJ2-7; TRBD2 agrees at 8 bases. CDR3 length equals 13 residues. V lost 8 bases and J lost 4; bases outside the gene matches: 7. The CDR3 nucleotides read TGTGCCAGCGGGGCGGGAGGTGGTTACGAGCAGTACTTC. Protein sequence: CASGAGGGYEQYF.

V usage is TRBV6-2 or TRBV6-3 and J usage is TRBJ1-2; possibly TRBD1 for D (6 bases). The germline V gene has CDR1 MNHEY and CDR2 SVGEGT. V gave up 6 bases and J gave up 6 bases, with 8 bases separating them. There are 11 residues in the CDR3. The CDR3 here is CASRYRDGYTF. Written as DNA, the CDR3 is TGTGCCAGCAGATACAGGGATGGCTACACCTTC.

There are a few counts of this clonotype. This sequence joins TRBV24-1 and TRBJ1-4; possible D gene TRBD1, 5 bases. Trimming pared 4 bases from V and 4 bases from J, leaving 15 bases between. Per the germline V gene, CDR1 is KGHDR and CDR2 is SFDVKD. This CDR3 is 16 amino acids long. The CDR3 DNA sequence: TGTGCCACCAGTGAACCCGACAGAATGGGTAATGAAAAACTGTTTTTT. Translating it yields CATSEPDRMGNEKLFF.

A few counts support this clonotype. This chain links TRBV7-9 with TRBJ1-4; a weak D match, TRBD1 (6 bases). Germline loops: CDR1 SEHNR, CDR2 FQNEAQ (reference sequence). Trimming took 5 bases from V and 6 from J, leaving 13 bases between them. The CDR3 is made up of 14 amino acids. The CDR3 DNA reads as TGTGCCAGCAGCGACAGGCCGGCGGATGAAAAACTGTTTTTT. Protein product: CASSDRPADEKLFF.

This clonotype occurred many times. J is TRBJ1-1 and V is TRBV20-1; tentatively, D is TRBD1 (6 bases). CDR3 size: 12 residues. Germline V gene data show CDR1 as DFQATT and CDR2 as SNEGSKA (reference sequence). CDR3 DNA: TGCAGCTGGCAGGGGAGAAACACTGAAGCTTTCTTT. It yields the protein CSWQGRNTEAFF.

This clonotype was picked up a small number of times. The chain employs TRBV11-2 and TRBJ2-1, with D unclear. Germline CDR1 reads SGHAT; CDR2 reads FQNNGV. This CDR3 contains 14 residues. Trimming pared 1 base from V and 9 bases from J, leaving 13 bases between. The CDR3 here is CASSLALVWGEQFF. The CDR3 DNA sequence: TGTGCCAGCAGCTTAGCTCTAGTTTGGGGTGAGCAGTTCTTC.

This clonotype has only a few counts. The gene calls are TRBV20-1 and TRBJ1-5; D is unclear. Germline values: CDR1 DFQATT, CDR2 SNEGSKA (reference sequence). This CDR3 spans 13 amino acids. V dropped 6 bases and J dropped 1 base, with 10 bases sitting between them. CDR3 sequence reads: CSALGRSNQPQHF. The CDR3 DNA reads TGCAGTGCCTTGGGTCGGAGCAATCAGCCCCAGCATTTT.

The chain has TRBV27 and TRBJ2-1, with 12 bases that match TRBD2. CDR1 is MNHEY and CDR2 is SMNVEV in the germline V gene (reference sequence). Trimming took 6 bases from V and 6 from J; bases not matched to a gene: 9. The CDR3 has 16 residues. The CDR3 spells CASSHLTSGSGNEQFF. CDR3 nucleotide sequence: TGTGCCAGCAGCCACCTGACTAGCGGGAGTGGCAATGAGCAGTTCTTC.

J is TRBJ2-7 and V is TRBV21-1; the table gives TRBD1 as D, unverified against the DNA. TRBV21-1 is recorded as a pseudogene. The CDR3 sequence is 15 residues long. CDR3 loop: CAPPVASDHYYEQYF. CDR3 nucleotide sequence: TGTGCCCCCCCAGTGGCGTCGGACCATTACTACGAGCAGTACTTC.

The genes are TRBV5-4 and TRBJ2-1, with D possibly TRBD2 on 6 matching bases. Germline assignment: CDR1 SGHNT and CDR2 YYREEE (reference sequence). This CDR3 spans 15 amino acids. The germline V and J ends were trimmed by 4 bases and 7 bases, with 18 bases remaining between them. The CDR3 coding sequence is TGTGCCAGCAGCCTTACTAGCCGGAGGACAAATGAGCAGTTCTTC. Translating it yields CASSLTSRRTNEQFF. The whole variable domain, filled in from reference TRBV5-4 and TRBJ2-1, reads ETGVTQSPTHLIKTRGQQVTLRCSSQSGHNTVSWYQQALGQGPQFIFQYYREEENGRGNFPPRFSGLQFPNYSSELNVNALELDDSALYLCASSLTSRRTNEQFFGPGTRLTVL.

In its sample, this clonotype was seen many times. The rearrangement uses TRBV5-6 and TRBJ2-3; TRBD1 is a possible D gene (5 bases). V lost 7 bases, J lost 4 bases, and 16 bases lay in between. This CDR3 has 14 amino acids. Germline CDR1 is SGHDT and CDR2 is YYEEEE. The CDR3 spells CASSRGGAPDTQYF. DNA of the CDR3: TGTGCCAGCTCCCGTGGTGGGGCCCCAGATACGCAGTATTTT.

On this clonotype itself: A read error may produce the germline difference seen at one junction end. The rearrangement joins TRBV20-1 to TRBJ1-2; D might be TRBD1 (6 bases). Looked up from germline, CDR1 is DFQATT and CDR2 is SNEGSKA (reference sequence). The CDR3 extends over 13 amino acids. The CDR3 DNA sequence: TGCAGTGCTAGTCCGTCGGGGGGCTCTTGGCAACCCTTC. This encodes CSASPSGGSWQPF.

V gene TRBV30 combines with J gene TRBJ1-2; TRBD1 agrees at 7 bases. CDR1 and CDR2 from the germline V gene are GTSNPN and SVGIG (reference sequence). CDR3 length equals 14 residues. V was clipped by 4 bases and J by 3 bases; unmatched bases: 8. In nucleotides, the CDR3 is TGTGCCTGGACTCCGGACAGGTTTGACTATGGCTACACCTTC. Amino acid sequence: CAWTPDRFDYGYTF.

The chain uses TRBV28 and TRBJ1-5; the D is unclear. V was clipped by 6 bases and J by 0 bases, with 3 bases between them. The CDR3 has 12 residues. Per germline, CDR1 MDHEN and CDR2 SYDVKM. The DNA of the CDR3 is TGTGCCAGCAGGGTTAGCAATCAGCCCCAGCATTTT. Translating gives CASRVSNQPQHF. Complete variable domain (other parts from reference TRBV28 and TRBJ1-5): DVKVTQSSRYLVKRTGEKVFLECVQDMDHENMFWYRQDPGLGLRLIYFSYDVKMKEKGDIPEGYSVSREKKERFSLILESASTNQTSMYLCASRVSNQPQHFGDGTRLSIL.

In DNA, the CDR3 is TGCGCCAGCACCCCGGGGCGGGAGGGGTACCAAGAGACCCAGTACTTC. Protein product: CASTPGREGYQETQYF. This chain links TRBV5-1 with TRBJ2-5; 9 bases agree with TRBD2. Per germline, CDR1 SGHRS and CDR2 YFSETQ. The CDR3 is made up of 16 amino acids. The junction had 9 bases not matched to a gene; V was cut back by 6 bases and J by 0 bases.

There are a few counts of this clonotype. The chain links TRBV6-1 to TRBJ1-2; TRBD1 matches at 10 bases. Per the germline V gene, CDR1 is MNHNS and CDR2 is SASEGT. The CDR3 contains 15 residues. The trim removed 6 bases at V and 7 bases at J, leaving 11 bases unmatched. CDR3 DNA: TGTGCCAGCAGGCGGACGACAGGGGGCAGGGGTGGCTACACCTTC. Amino acids: CASRRTTGGRGGYTF.